This entry lists 4 T cell receptor beta chains sequenced from one sample in a study of T cell changes during pregnancy in multiple sclerosis. Profiled with immunoSEQ multiplex PCR; TCRdb holds only in-frame clones, not every one. The data contain around 36,000 clones, roughly 90% of them singletons. The sample consisted of CD4+ T cells from peripheral blood mononuclear cells, taken in the third trimester of pregnancy. Every receptor here comes from a female donor with multiple sclerosis, enrolled in a pregnancy study.

The chain joins TRBV7-2 to TRBJ1-3, with no clear D. Germline loops: CDR1 SGHTA, CDR2 FQGNSA. The CDR3 covers 14 residues. Trimming took off 0 bases at V and 0 bases at J, with 3 bases between the two ends. The CDR3 protein is CASSLAISGNTIYF. As DNA, the CDR3 is TGTGCCAGCAGCTTAGCTATCTCTGGAAACACCATATATTTT.

This clone has just one count. The chain couples TRBV5-1 to TRBJ2-7; D is perhaps TRBD1 (6 bases). This CDR3 contains 12 residues. V lost 0 bases to trimming and J lost 6 bases, with 7 bases between them. Germline V gene data show CDR1 as SGHRS and CDR2 as YFSETQ. Here the CDR3 DNA reads TGCGCCAGCAGCTTGGCAGGGGCCGAGCAGTACTTC. Translated: CASSLAGAEQYF.

V gene TRBV15 combines with J gene TRBJ2-7; 10 nucleotides agree with TRBD1. Per germline, CDR1 LNHNV and CDR2 YYDKDF (reference sequence). V dropped 4 bases and J dropped 6; count of bases not matched to a gene: 3. The CDR3 is 13 residues long. The CDR3 nucleotides read TGTGCCACCAGCATAGACAGGGGGCTCGAGCAGTACTTC. This encodes CATSIDRGLEQYF.

The chain links TRBV5-1 to TRBJ1-2, with D possibly matching TRBD1 (5 bases). Germline values: CDR1 SGHRS, CDR2 YFSETQ. The CDR3 extends over 12 amino acids. V dropped 4 bases and J dropped 6 bases, with 10 bases sitting between them. In DNA, the CDR3 is TGCGCCAGCAGCAAGACAGCCGATGGCTACACCTTC. It translates to CASSKTADGYTF. Complete variable domain (other parts from reference TRBV5-1 and TRBJ1-2): KAGVTQTPRYLIKTRGQQVTLSCSPISGHRSVSWYQQTPGQGLQFLFEYFSETQRNKGNFPGRFSGRQFSNSRSEMNVSTLELGDSALYLCASSKTADGYTFGSGTRLTVV.